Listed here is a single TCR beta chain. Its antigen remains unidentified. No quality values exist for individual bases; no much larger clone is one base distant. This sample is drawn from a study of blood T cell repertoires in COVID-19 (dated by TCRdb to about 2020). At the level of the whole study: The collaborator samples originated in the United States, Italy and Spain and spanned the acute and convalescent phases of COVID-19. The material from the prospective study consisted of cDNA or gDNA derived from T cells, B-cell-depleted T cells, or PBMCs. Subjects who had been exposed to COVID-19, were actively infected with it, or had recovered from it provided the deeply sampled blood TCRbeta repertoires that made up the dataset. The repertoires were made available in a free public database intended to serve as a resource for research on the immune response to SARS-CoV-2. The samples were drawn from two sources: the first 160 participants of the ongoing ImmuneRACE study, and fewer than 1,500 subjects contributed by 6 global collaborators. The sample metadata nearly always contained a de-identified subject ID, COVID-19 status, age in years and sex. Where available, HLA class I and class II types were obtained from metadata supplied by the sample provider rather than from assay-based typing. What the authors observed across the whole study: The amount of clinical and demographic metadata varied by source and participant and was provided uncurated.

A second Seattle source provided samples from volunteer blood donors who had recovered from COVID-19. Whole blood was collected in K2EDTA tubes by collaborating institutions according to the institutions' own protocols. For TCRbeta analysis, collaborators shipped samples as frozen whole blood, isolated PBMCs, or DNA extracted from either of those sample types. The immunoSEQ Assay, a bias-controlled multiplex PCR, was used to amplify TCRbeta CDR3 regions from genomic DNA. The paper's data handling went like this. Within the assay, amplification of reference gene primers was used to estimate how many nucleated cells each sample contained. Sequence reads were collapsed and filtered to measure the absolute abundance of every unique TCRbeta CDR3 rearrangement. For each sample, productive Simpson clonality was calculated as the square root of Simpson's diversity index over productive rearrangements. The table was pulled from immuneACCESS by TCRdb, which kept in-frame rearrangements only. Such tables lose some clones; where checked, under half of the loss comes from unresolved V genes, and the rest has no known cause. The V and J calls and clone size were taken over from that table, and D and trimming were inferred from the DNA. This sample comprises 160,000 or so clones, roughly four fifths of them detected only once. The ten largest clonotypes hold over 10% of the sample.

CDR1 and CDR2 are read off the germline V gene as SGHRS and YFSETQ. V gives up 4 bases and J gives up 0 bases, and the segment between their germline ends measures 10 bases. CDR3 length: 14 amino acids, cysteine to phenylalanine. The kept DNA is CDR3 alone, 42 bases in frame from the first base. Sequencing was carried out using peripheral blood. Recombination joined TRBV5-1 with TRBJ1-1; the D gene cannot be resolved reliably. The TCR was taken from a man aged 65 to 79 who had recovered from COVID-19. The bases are TGCGCCAGCAGCGTACAGATTTTGAACACTGAAGCTTTCTTT. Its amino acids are CASSVQILNTEAFF.